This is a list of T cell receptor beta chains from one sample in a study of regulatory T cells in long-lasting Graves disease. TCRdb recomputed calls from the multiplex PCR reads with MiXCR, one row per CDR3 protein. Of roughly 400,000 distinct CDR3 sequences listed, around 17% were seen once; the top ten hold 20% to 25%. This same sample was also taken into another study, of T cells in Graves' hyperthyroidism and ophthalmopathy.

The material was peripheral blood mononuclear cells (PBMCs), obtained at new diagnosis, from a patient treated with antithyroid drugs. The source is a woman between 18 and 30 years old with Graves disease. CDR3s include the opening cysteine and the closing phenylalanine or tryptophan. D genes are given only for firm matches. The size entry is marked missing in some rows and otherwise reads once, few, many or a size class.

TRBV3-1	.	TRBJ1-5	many	CASSQDVSNQPQHF	TGTGCCAGCAGCCAAGATGTCAGCAATCAGCCCCAGCATTTT
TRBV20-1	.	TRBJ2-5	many	CSARSVLADQETQYF	TGCAGTGCTAGATCCGTACTAGCAGACCAAGAGACCCAGTACTTC
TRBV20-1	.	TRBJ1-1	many	CSVGSAYTEAFF	TGCAGTGTGGGCAGTGCTTACACTGAAGCTTTCTTT
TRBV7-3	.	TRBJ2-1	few	CASRKGESNEQFF	TGTGCCAGCAGAAAGGGGGAGAGCAATGAGCAGTTCTTC
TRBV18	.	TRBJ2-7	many	CASSPPTGAYEQYF	TGTGCCAGCTCACCACCCACGGGTGCGTACGAGCAGTACTTC
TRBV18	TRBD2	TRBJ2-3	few	CASSPRTSGSWPDTQYF	TGTGCCAGCTCACCGAGGACTAGCGGGAGTTGGCCAGATACGCAGTATTTT
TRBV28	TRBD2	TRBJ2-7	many	CASGKSSGNYEQYF	TGTGCCAGTGGGAAATCTAGCGGAAACTACGAGCAGTACTTC
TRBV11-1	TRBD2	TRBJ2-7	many	CASSLEPRTRNYEQYF	TGTGCCAGCAGCTTAGAACCGCGGACTAGGAACTACGAGCAGTACTTC
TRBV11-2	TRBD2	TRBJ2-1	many	CASSLDRPSGRSNEQFF	TGTGCCAGCAGCTTAGATCGTCCCAGCGGGAGATCCAATGAGCAGTTCTTC
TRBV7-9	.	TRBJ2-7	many	CASSGLSYEQYF	TGTGCCAGCAGCGGACTTTCCTACGAGCAGTACTTC
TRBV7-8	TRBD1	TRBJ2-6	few	CASRLTRTGSSGANVLTF	TGTGCCAGCAGACTTACTAGGACAGGCTCCTCTGGGGCCAACGTCCTGACTTTC
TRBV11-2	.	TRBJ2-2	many	CASPRTGELFF	TGTGCCAGCCCGCGGACCGGGGAGCTGTTTTTT
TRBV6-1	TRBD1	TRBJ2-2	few	CASSATTGPTGELFF	TGTGCCAGCAGTGCTACGACAGGGCCAACCGGGGAGCTGTTTTTT
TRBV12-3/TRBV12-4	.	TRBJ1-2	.	CASSFSPNYGYTF	TGTGCCAGCAGTTTTTCCCCAAATTATGGCTACACCTTC
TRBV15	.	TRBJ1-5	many	CATSSYSSNQPQHF	TGTGCCACCAGCAGTTACAGTAGCAATCAGCCCCAGCATTTT
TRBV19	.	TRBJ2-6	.	CASMDSSGANVLTF	TGTGCCAGCATGGACAGCTCTGGGGCCAACGTCCTGACTTTC
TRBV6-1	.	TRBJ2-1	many	CATLTNHNEQFF	TGTGCCACCCTGACCAACCACAATGAGCAGTTCTTC
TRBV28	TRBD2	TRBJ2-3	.	CASPSGAGVPTDTQYF	TGTGCCAGCCCATCTGGAGCGGGAGTTCCTACAGATACGCAGTATTTT
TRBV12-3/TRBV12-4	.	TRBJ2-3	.	CASSPPASTQYF	TGTGCCAGCAGCCCCCCGGCGTCTACGCAGTATTTT
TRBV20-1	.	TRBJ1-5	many	CSARGDSNQPQHF	TGCAGTGCTAGAGGGGATAGCAATCAGCCCCAGCATTTT
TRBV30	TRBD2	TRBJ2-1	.	CAWSVSLAGVNEQFF	TGTGCCTGGAGTGTAAGTCTAGCGGGAGTCAATGAGCAGTTCTTC
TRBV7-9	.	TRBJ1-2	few	CASSNRNSTDPYGYTF	TGTGCCAGCAGTAACCGGAACAGCACGGATCCTTATGGCTACACCTTC
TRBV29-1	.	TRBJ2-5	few	CSVAFQETQYF	TGCAGCGTTGCTTTCCAAGAGACCCAGTACTTC
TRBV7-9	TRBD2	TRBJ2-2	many	CASSLAAGGTGELFF	TGTGCCAGCAGCTTAGCAGCGGGAGGGACCGGGGAGCTGTTTTTT
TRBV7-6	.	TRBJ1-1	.	CASSLGWGTMNTEAFF	TGTGCCAGCAGCTTAGGTTGGGGGACGATGAACACTGAAGCTTTCTTT
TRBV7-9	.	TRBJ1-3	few	CASSLLRPSGNTIYF	TGTGCCAGCAGCTTACTCCGGCCCTCTGGAAACACCATATATTTT
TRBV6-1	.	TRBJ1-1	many	CASSPGTSNTEAFF	TGTGCCAGCAGTCCCGGGACATCGAACACTGAAGCTTTCTTT
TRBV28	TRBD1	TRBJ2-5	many	CASSLPGGGPETQYF	TGTGCCAGCAGTTTGCCAGGGGGTGGACCAGAGACCCAGTACTTC
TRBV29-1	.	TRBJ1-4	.	CGVVAQGLASEKLFF	TGCGGCGTTGTGGCACAGGGATTGGCGTCTGAAAAACTGTTTTTT
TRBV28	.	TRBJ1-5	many	CASSGNPTGRNQPQHF	TGTGCCAGCAGTGGCAACCCGACAGGACGCAATCAGCCCCAGCATTTT
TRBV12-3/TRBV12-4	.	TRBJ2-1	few	CASKPSGASYNEQFF	TGTGCCAGTAAACCCTCGGGAGCGTCGTACAATGAGCAGTTCTTC
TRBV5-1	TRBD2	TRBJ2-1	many	CASSHTAGGPGNEQFF	TGCGCCAGCAGCCACACAGCGGGAGGGCCAGGCAATGAGCAGTTCTTC
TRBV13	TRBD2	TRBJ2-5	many	CASSPTSGALNQETQYF	TGTGCCAGCAGCCCGACTAGCGGAGCTCTGAACCAAGAGACCCAGTACTTC
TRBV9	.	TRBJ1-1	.	CASSALMTGNTEAFF	TGTGCCAGCAGCGCGCTCATGACAGGGAACACTGAAGCTTTCTTT
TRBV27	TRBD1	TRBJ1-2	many	CASSGPDRDYGYTF	TGTGCCAGCAGTGGTCCAGACAGGGACTATGGCTACACCTTC
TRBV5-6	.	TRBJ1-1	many	CASSTGLGLNTEAFF	TGTGCCAGCAGCACCGGCCTGGGGCTGAACACTGAAGCTTTCTTT
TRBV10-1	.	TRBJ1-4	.	CAGPGLHF	TGCGCCGGCCCGGGACTTCACTTT
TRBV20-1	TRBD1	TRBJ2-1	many	CSAREGTGDNEQFF	TGCAGTGCTAGAGAAGGGACAGGGGACAATGAGCAGTTCTTC
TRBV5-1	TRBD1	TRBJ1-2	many	CASSHDRDRHGYTF	TGCGCCAGCAGTCACGACAGGGACCGTCACGGCTACACCTTC
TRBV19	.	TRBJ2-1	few	CASSTLHEQFF	TGTGCCAGTAGTACCCTCCATGAGCAGTTCTTC
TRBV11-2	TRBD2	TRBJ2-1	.	CASSNPPGLAGGYNEQFF	TGTGCCAGCAGTAATCCACCGGGACTAGCGGGAGGGTACAATGAGCAGTTCTTC
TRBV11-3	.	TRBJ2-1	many	CASSLGRSNNEQFF	TGTGCCAGCAGCCTGGGACGGTCGAACAATGAGCAGTTCTTC
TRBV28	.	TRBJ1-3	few	CASSNGGISGNTIYF	TGTGCCAGCAGTAATGGGGGGATCTCTGGAAACACCATATATTTT
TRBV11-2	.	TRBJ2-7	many	CASSHPGPNYEQYF	TGTGCCAGCAGCCACCCGGGTCCTAATTACGAGCAGTACTTC
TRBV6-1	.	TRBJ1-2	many	CASRPTGTAPNYGYTF	TGTGCCAGCAGACCAACAGGGACGGCCCCTAACTATGGCTACACCTTC
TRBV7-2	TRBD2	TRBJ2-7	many	CASSQPQTSGYEQYF	TGTGCCAGCAGCCAACCGCAGACTAGCGGCTACGAGCAGTACTTC
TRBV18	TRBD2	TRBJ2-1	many	CASSRERDYQHNEQFF	TGTGCCAGCTCACGAGAAAGGGACTACCAACACAATGAGCAGTTCTTC
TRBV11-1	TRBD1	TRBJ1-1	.	CASSRRGPTEAFF	TGTGCCAGCAGCCGAAGGGGGCCTACTGAAGCTTTCTTT
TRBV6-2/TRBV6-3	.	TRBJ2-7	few	CASSYVGVIGVQYF	TGTGCCAGCAGTTACGTTGGGGTGATCGGTGTGCAGTACTTC
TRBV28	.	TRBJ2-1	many	CASSPLGGVYNEQFF	TGTGCCAGCAGTCCCTTGGGTGGGGTCTACAATGAGCAGTTCTTC
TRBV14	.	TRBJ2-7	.	CASSQPTSYEQYF	TGTGCCAGCAGTCAACCAACCAGCTACGAGCAGTACTTC
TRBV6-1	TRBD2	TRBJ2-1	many	CASRPTSGGRYEQFF	TGTGCCAGCAGGCCAACTAGCGGAGGGCGGTATGAGCAGTTCTTC
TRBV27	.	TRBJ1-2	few	CASKATDGDLYGYTF	TGTGCCAGCAAGGCGACAGATGGGGACCTCTATGGCTACACCTTC
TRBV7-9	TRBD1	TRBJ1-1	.	CASSFSAEIQGQGTFF	TGTGCCAGCAGCTTCTCGGCGGAGATACAGGGACAGGGTACTTTCTTT
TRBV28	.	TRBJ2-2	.	CASSLWVGGPGNTGELFF	TGTGCCAGCAGTTTATGGGTCGGGGGTCCGGGAAACACCGGGGAGCTGTTTTTT